The present entry profiles one T cell receptor beta chain with its context. Assay: immunoSEQ multiplex PCR; the TCRdb copy retains only in-frame clones and omits some. The sample yields 250,000 to 300,000 clones, roughly 87% seen once. The data stem from a study of blood T cell repertoires in COVID-19. V lost 1 base to trimming and J lost 0 bases, with 9 bases between them. Germline CDR1 reads SEHNR; CDR2 reads FQNEAQ (reference sequence). This CDR3 is built from 15 residues. The TCR was taken from a woman aged 45-65 years who had recovered from COVID-19. V and J are TRBV7-9 and TRBJ1-2; D is ambiguous. Sequencing was performed on peripheral blood. This CDR3 reads CASSLVASPNYGYTF. CDR3 nucleotide sequence: TGTGCCAGCAGCTTAGTGGCAAGTCCTAACTATGGCTACACCTTC.